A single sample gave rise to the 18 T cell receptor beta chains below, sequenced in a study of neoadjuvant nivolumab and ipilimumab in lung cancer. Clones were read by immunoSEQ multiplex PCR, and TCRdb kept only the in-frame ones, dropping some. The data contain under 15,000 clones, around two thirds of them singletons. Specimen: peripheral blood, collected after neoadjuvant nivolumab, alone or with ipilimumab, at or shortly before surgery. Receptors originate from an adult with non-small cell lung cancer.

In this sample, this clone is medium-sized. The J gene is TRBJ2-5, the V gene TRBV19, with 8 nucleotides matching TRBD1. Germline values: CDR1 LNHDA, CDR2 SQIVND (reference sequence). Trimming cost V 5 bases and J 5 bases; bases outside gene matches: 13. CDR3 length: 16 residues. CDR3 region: CASSPDWTGYLETQYF. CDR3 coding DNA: TGTGCCAGTAGTCCAGACTGGACAGGGTATTTGGAGACCCAGTACTTC.

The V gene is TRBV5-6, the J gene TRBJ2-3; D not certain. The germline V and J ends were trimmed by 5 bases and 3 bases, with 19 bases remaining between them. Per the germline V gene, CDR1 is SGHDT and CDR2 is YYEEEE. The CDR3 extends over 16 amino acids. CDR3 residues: CASSSQSQRGTDTQYF. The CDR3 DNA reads TGTGCCAGCAGTTCGCAGAGCCAGAGAGGTACAGATACGCAGTATTTT. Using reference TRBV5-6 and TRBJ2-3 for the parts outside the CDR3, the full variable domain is DAGVTQSPTHLIKTRGQQVTLRCSPKSGHDTVSWYQQALGQGPQFIFQYYEEEERQRGNFPDRFSGHQFPNYSSELNVNALLLGDSALYLCASSSQSQRGTDTQYFGPGTRLTVL.

The CDR3: CASSDGRYGYTF. The CDR3 DNA reads as TGCGCCAGCAGCGACGGACGGTATGGCTACACCTTC. The V and J genes are TRBV5-1 and TRBJ1-2; D remains unclear. The CDR3 has 12 residues. V was shortened by 4 bases and J by 5 bases, with 9 bases between the two germline ends. Germline V CDR1 and CDR2: SGHRS, YFSETQ.

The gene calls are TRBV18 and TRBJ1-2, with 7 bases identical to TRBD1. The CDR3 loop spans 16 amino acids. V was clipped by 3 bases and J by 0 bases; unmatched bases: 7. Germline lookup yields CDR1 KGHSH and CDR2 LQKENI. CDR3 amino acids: CASSPSDRASNYGYTF. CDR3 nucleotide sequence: TGTGCCAGCTCACCGTCAGACAGGGCCTCTAACTATGGCTACACCTTC.

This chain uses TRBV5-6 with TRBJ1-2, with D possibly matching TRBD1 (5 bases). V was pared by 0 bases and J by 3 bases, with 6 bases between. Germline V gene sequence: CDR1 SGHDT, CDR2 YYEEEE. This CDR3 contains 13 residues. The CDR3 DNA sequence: TGTGCCAGCAGCTTGGGGGGGGACTATGGCTACACCTTC. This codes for CASSLGGDYGYTF.

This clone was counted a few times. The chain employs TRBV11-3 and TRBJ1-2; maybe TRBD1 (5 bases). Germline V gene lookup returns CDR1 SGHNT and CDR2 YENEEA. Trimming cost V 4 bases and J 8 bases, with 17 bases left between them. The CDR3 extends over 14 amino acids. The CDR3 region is CASSSLGAGRGYTF. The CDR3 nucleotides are TGTGCCAGCAGCTCCCTCGGGGCAGGGCGAGGCTACACCTTC.

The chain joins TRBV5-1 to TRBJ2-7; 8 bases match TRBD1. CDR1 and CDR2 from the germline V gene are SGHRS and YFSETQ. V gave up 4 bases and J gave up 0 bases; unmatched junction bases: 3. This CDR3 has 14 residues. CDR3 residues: CASSEQGASYEQYF. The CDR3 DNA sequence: TGCGCCAGCAGCGAGCAGGGGGCCTCCTACGAGCAGTACTTC.

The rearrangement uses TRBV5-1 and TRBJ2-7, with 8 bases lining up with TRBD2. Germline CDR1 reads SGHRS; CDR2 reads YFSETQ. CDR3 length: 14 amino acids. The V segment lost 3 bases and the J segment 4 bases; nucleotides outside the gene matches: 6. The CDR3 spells CASSSPGTSYEQYF. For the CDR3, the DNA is TGCGCCAGCAGCTCCCCCGGGACTAGTTACGAGCAGTACTTC.

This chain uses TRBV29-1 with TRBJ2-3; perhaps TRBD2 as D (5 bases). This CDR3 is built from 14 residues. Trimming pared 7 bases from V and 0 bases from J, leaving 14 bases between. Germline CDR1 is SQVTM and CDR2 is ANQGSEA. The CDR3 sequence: CSAVPGSSTDTQYF. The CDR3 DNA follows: TGCAGCGCCGTACCGGGGTCTAGCACAGATACGCAGTATTTT.

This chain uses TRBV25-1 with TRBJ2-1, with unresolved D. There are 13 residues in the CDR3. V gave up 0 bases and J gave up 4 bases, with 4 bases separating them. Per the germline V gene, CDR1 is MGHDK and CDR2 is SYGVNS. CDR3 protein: CASSEYQYNEQFF. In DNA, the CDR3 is TGTGCCAGCAGTGAATACCAATACAATGAGCAGTTCTTC.

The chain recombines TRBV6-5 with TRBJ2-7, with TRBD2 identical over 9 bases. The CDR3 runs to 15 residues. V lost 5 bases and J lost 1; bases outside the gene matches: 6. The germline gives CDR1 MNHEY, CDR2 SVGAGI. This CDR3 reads CASSTSGRSSYEQYF. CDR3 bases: TGTGCCAGCAGTACTAGCGGGCGATCTTCCTACGAGCAGTACTTC.

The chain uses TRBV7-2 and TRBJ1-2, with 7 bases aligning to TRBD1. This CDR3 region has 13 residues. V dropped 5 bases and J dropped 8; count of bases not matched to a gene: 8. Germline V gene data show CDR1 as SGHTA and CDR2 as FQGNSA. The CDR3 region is CASSARQGSGYTF. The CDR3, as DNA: TGTGCCAGCAGCGCCCGACAGGGAAGCGGCTACACCTTC.

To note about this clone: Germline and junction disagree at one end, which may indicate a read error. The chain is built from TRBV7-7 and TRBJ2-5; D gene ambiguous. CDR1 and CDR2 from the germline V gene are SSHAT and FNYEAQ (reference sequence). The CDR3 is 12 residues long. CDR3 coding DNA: TGTGCTAGCAGCTTAGAACAGAATACCCAGTACTTC. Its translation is CASSLEQNTQYF. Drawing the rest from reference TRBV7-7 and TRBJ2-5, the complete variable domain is GAGVSQSPRYKVTKRGQDVTLRCDPISSHATLYWYQQALGQGPEFLTYFNYEAQPDKSGLPSDRFSAERPEGSISTLTIQRTEQRDSAMYRCASSLEQNTQYFGPGTRLLVL.

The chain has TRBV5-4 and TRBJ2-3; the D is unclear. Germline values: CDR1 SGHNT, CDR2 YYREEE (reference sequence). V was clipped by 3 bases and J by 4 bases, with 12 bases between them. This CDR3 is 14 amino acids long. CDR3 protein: CASSSLQPSDTQYF. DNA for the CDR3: TGTGCCAGCAGCTCCCTTCAGCCCTCAGATACGCAGTATTTT.

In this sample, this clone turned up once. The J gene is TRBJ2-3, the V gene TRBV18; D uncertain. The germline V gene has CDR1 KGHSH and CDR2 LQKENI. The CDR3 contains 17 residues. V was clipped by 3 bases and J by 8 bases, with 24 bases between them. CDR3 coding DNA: TGTGCCAGCTCACCTACATACTGGAAAGGTCGCGCCGCTACGCAGTATTTT. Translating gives CASSPTYWKGRAATQYF.

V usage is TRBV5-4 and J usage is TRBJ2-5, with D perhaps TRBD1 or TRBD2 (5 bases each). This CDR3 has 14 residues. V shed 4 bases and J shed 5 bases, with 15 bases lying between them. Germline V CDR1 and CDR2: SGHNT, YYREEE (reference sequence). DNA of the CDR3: TGTGCCAGCAGCCTTGGGACCATTGGGGAGACCCAGTACTTC. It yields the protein CASSLGTIGETQYF.

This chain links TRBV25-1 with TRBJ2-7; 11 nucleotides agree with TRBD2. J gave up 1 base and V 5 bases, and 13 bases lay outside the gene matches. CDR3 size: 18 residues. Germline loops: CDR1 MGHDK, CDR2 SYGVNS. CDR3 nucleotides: TGTGCCAGCAGTTCCCGGACTGGACTAGCGGGTCCTTCCTACGAGCAGTACTTC. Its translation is CASSSRTGLAGPSYEQYF.

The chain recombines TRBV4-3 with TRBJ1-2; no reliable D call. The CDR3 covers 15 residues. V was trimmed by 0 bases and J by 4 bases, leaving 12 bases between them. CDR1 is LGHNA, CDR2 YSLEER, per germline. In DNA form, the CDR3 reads TGCGCCAGCAGCCAAGAGAGCAGGAGGAGCTATGGCTACACCTTC. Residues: CASSQESRRSYGYTF.